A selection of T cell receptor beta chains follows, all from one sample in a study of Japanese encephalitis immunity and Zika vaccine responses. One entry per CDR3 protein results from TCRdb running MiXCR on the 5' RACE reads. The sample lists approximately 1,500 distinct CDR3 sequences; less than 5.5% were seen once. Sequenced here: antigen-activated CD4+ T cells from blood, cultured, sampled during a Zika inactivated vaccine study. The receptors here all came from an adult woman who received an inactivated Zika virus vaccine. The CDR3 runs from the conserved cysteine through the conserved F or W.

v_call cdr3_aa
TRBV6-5 CASREGRDRGYTF
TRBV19 CASSMRTEAPEQFF
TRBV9 CASSVEAGVNTEAFF
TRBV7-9 CASSLGITSTDTQYF
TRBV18 CASSPYEGMNTEAFF
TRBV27 CATYTTGGLTYNEQFF
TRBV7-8 CASSLVVTAQETQYF
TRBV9 CASSVEGWPNTGELFF
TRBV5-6 CASSLGRSYNEQFF
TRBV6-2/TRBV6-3 CASSPVGQISYEQYF
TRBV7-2 CASRGTGALSSYEQYF
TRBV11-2 CASSLGRGPNTGELFF
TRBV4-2 CASSPWGLAVKTQYF
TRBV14 CASSHYTGQPNEKLFF
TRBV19 CASSVRTGAGELFF
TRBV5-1 CASSLGDRDYWSSYNEQFF
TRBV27 CASSLSGNSPLHF
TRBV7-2 CASSLAIGDRGYGYTF
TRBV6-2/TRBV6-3 CASREGGNTQYF
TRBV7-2 CASSSSSRPGGRGAFYGYTF
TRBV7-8 CASSLVIEGIYEQYF
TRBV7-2 CASSPGTSGGAWIETQYF
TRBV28 CASRPGGQNTGELFF
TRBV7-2 CASSFLTSGGRADTQYF
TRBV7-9 CASSRDSRGWDGYTF
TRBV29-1 CSVERTGLGEQYF
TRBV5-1 CASSADPPTVNEAFF
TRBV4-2 CASSQGDMHNEQFF
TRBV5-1 CASSRSLRGSYEQYF
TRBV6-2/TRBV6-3 CASSWTSSQETQYF
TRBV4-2 CASSQDRGGTTQYF
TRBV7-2 CASSPVGAYGYTF
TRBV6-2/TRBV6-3 CASSEHRDGTQYF
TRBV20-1 CSARKGSPYEQYF
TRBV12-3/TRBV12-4 CASSSLAVETQYF
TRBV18 CASSPSGGGNYEQYF